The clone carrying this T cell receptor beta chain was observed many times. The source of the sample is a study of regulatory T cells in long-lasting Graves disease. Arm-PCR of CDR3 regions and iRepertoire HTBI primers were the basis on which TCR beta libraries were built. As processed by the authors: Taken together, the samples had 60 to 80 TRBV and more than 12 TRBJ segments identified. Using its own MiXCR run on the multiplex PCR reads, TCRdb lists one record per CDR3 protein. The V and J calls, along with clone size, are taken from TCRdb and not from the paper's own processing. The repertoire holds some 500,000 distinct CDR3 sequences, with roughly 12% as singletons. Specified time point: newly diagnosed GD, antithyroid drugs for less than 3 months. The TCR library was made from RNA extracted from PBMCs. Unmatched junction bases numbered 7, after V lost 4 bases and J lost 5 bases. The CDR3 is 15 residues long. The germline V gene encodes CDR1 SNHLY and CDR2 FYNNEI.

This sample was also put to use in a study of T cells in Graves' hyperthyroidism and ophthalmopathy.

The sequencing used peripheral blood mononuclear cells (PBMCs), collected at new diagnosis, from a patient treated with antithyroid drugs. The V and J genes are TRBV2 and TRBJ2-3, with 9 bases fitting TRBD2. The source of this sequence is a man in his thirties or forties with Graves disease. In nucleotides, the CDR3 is TGTGCCAGCAGTGGTCTAGCGGGACGGAGAGATACGCAGTATTTT. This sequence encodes CASSGLAGRRDTQYF.